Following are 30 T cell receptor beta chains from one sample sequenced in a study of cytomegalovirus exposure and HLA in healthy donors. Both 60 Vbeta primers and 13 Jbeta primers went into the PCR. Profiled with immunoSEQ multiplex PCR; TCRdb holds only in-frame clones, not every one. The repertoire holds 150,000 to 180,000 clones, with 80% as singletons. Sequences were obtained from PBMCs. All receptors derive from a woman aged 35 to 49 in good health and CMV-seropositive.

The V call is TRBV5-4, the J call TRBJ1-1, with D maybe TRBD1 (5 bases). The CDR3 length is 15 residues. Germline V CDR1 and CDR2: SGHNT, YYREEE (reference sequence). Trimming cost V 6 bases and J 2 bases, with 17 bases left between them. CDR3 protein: CASNVRTGINTEAFF. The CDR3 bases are TGTGCCAGCAACGTCCGAACAGGAATTAACACTGAAGCTTTCTTT.

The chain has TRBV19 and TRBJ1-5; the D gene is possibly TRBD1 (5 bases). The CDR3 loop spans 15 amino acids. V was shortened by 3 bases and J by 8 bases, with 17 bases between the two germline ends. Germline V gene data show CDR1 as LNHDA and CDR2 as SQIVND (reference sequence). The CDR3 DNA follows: TGTGCCAGTAGTATTGGGCAGGGTGGAATGGAGCCCCAGCATTTT. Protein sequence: CASSIGQGGMEPQHF.

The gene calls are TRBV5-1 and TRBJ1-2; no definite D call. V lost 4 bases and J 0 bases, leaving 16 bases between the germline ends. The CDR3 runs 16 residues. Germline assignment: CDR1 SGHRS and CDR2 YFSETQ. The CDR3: CASSLWEPGANYGYTF. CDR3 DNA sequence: TGCGCCAGCAGCCTCTGGGAGCCCGGGGCTAACTATGGCTACACCTTC.

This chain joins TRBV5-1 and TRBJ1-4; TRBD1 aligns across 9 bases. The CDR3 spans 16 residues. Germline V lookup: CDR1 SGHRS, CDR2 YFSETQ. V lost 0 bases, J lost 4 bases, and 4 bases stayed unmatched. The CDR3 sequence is CASSLAGTGFNEKLFF. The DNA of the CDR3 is TGCGCCAGCAGCTTGGCCGGGACAGGGTTTAATGAAAAACTGTTTTTT.

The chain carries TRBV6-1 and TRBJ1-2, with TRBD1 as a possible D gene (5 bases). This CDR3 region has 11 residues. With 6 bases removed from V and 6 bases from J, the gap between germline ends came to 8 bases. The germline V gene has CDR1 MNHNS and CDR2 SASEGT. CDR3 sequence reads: CASRARDGYTF. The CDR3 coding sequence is TGTGCCAGCAGGGCCAGGGATGGCTACACCTTC.

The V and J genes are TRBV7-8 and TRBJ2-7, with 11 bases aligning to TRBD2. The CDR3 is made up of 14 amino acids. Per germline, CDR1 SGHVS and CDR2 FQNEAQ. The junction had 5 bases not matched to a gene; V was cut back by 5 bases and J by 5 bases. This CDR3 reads CASSPSGRWDEQYF. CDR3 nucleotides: TGTGCCAGCAGCCCTAGCGGGAGGTGGGACGAGCAGTACTTC. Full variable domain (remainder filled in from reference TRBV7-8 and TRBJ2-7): GAGVSQSPRYKVAKRGQDVALRCDPISGHVSLFWYQQALGQGPEFLTYFQNEAQLDKSGLPSDRFFAERPEGSVSTLKIQRTQQEDSAVYLCASSPSGRWDEQYFGPGTRLTVT.

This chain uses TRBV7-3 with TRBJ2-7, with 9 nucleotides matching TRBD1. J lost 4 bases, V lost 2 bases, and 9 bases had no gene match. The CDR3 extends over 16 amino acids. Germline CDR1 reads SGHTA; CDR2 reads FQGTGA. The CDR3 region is CASSLAGTGIGYEQYF. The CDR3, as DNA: TGTGCCAGCAGCTTAGCCGGGACAGGGATCGGGTACGAGCAGTACTTC.

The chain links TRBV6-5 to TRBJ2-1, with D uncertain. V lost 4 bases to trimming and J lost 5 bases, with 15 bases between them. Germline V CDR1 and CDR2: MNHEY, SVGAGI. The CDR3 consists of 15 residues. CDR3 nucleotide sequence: TGTGCCAGCAGTTCCTCGACACAACACGACAATGAGCAGTTCTTC. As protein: CASSSSTQHDNEQFF.

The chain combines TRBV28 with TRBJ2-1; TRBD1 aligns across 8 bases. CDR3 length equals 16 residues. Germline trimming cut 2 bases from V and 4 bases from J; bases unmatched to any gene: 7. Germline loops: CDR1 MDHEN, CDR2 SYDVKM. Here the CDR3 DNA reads TGTGCCAGCAGTTTAACAGACAGGGGATTTTACAATGAGCAGTTCTTC. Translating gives CASSLTDRGFYNEQFF.

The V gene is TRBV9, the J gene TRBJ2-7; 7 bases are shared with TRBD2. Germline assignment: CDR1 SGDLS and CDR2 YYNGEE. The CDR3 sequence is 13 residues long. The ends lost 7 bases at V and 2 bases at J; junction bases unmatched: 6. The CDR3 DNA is TGTGCCAGCGGGGAGGGGAGCACCTACGAGCAGTACTTC. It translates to CASGEGSTYEQYF.

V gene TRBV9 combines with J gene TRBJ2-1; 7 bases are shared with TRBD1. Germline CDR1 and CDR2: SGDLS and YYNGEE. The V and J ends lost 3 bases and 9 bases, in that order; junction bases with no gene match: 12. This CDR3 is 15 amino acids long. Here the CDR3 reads CASSDPIQGTGEQFF. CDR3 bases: TGTGCCAGCAGCGACCCCATACAGGGGACGGGTGAGCAGTTCTTC.

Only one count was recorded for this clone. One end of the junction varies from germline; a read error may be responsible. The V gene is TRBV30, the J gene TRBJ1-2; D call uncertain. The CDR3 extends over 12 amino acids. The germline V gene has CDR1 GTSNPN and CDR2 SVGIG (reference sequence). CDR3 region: CAWRTGLGGYSF. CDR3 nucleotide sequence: TGTGCCTGGAGGACCGGACTGGGTGGCTACTCCTTC.

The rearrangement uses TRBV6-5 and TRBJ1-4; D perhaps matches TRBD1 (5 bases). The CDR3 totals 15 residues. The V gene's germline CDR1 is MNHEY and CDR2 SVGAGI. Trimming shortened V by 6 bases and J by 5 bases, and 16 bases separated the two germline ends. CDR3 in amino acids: CASRRTRGENEKLFF. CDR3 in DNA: TGTGCCAGCAGACGCACGCGGGGGGAAAATGAAAAACTGTTTTTT.

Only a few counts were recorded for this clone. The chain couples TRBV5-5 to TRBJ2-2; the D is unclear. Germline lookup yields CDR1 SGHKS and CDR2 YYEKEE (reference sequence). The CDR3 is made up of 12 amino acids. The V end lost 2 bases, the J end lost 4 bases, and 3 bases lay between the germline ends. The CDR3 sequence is CASSFSTGELFF. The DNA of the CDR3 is TGTGCCAGCAGCTTTAGCACCGGGGAGCTGTTTTTT.

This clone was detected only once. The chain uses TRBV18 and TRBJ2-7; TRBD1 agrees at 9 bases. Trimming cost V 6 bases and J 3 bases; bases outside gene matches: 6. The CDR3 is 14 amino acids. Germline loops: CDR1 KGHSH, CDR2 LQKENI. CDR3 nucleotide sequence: TGTGCCAGCTCCAGGGGACAGGGCATCTACGAGCAGTACTTC. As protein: CASSRGQGIYEQYF. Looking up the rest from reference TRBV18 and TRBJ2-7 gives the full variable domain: NAGVMQNPRHLVRRRGQEARLRCSPMKGHSHVYWYRQLPEEGLKFMVYLQKENIIDESGMPKERFSAEFPKEGPSILRIQQVVRGDSAAYFCASSRGQGIYEQYFGPGTRLTVT.

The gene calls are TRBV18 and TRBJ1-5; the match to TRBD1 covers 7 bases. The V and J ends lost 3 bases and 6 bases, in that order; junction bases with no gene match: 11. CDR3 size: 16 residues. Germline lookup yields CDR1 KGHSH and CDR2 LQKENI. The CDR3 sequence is CASSPATGIDIQPQHF. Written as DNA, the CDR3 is TGTGCCAGCTCACCCGCGACAGGGATAGATATTCAGCCCCAGCATTTT. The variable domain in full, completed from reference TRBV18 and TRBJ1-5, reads NAGVMQNPRHLVRRRGQEARLRCSPMKGHSHVYWYRQLPEEGLKFMVYLQKENIIDESGMPKERFSAEFPKEGPSILRIQQVVRGDSAAYFCASSPATGIDIQPQHFGDGTRLSIL.

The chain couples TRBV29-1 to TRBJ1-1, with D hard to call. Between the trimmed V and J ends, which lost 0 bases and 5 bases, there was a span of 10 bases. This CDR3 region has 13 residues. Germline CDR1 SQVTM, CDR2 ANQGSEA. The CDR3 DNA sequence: TGCAGCGTTGAAGATACGGGAGGGACTGAAGCTTTCTTT. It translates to CSVEDTGGTEAFF.

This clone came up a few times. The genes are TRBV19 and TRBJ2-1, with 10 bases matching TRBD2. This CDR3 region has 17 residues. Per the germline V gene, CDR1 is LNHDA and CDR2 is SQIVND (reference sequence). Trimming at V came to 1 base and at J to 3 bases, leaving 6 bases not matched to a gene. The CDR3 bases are TGTGCCAGTAGTATAGCCCTAGCGGGAGTGTTCTACAATGAGCAGTTCTTC. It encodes CASSIALAGVFYNEQFF.

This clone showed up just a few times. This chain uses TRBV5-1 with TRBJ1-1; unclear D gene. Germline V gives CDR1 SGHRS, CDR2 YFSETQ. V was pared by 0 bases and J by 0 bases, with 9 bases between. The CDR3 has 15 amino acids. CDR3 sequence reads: CASSLGAGMNTEAFF. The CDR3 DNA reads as TGCGCCAGCAGCTTGGGGGCAGGCATGAACACTGAAGCTTTCTTT.

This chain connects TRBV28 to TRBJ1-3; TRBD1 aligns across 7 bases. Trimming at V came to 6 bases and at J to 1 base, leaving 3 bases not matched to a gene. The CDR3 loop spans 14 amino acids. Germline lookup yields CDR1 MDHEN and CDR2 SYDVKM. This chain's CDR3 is CASRGQNSGNTIYF. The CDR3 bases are TGTGCCAGCAGGGGACAGAATTCTGGAAACACCATATATTTT.

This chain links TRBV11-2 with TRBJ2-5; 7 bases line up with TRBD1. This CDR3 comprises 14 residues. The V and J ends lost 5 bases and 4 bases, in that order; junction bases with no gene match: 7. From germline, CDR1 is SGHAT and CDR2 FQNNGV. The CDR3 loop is CASSPTGVRETQYF. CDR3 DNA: TGTGCCAGCAGCCCCACAGGGGTACGAGAGACCCAGTACTTC.

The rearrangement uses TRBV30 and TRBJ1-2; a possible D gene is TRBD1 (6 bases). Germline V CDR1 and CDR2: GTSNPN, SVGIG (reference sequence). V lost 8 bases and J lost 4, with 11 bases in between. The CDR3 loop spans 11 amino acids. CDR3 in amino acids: CAQGSSYGYTF. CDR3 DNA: TGTGCCCAGGGGAGCAGCTATGGCTACACCTTC.

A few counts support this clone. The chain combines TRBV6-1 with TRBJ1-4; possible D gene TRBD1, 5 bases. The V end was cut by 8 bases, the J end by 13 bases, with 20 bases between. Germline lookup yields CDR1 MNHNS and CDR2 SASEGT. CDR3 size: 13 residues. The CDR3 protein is CASRASQGNLLFF. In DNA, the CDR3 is TGTGCCAGCCGAGCGTCTCAGGGTAATTTACTGTTTTTT.

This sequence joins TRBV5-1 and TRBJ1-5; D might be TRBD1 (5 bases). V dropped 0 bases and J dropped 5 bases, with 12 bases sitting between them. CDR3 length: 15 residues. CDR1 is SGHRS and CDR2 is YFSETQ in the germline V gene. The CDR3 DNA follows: TGCGCCAGCAGCTTGGCCCCAGGGTGGGATCAGCCCCAGCATTTT. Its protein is CASSLAPGWDQPQHF. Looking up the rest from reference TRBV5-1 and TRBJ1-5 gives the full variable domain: KAGVTQTPRYLIKTRGQQVTLSCSPISGHRSVSWYQQTPGQGLQFLFEYFSETQRNKGNFPGRFSGRQFSNSRSEMNVSTLELGDSALYLCASSLAPGWDQPQHFGDGTRLSIL.

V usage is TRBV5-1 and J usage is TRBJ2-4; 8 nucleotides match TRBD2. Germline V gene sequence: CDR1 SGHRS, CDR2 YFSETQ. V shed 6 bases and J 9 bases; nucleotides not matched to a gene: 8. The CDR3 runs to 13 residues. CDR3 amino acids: CASKVTSESIQYF. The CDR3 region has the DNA TGCGCCAGCAAGGTGACTAGCGAAAGCATTCAGTACTTC.

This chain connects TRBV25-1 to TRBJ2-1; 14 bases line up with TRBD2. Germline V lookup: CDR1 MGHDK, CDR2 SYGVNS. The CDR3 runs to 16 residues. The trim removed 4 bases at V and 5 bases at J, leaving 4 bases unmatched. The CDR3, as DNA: TGTGCCAGCAGTGCCGGGACTAGCGGGAGACACAATGAGCAGTTCTTC. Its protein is CASSAGTSGRHNEQFF.

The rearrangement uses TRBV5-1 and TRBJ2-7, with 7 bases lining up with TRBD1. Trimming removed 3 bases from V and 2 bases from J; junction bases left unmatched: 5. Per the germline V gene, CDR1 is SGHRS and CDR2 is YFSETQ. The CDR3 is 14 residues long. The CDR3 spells CASSSGQLAYEQYF. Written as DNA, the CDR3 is TGCGCCAGCAGCTCGGGACAGTTGGCCTACGAGCAGTACTTC.

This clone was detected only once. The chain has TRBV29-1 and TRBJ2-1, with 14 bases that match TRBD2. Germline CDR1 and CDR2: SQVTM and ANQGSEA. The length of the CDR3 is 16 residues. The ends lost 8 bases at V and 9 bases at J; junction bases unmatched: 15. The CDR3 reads CSQRTLGLAGAGEQFF. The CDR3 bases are TGCAGCCAAAGGACCCTGGGACTAGCGGGAGCGGGTGAGCAGTTCTTC.

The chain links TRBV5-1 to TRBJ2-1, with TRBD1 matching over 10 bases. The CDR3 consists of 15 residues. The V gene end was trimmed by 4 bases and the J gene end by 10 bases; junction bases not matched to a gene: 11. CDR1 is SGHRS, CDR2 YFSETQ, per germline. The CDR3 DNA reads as TGCGCCAGCAGCCTCCGACAGGGGGCCATTGGAGAGCAGTTCTTC. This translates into CASSLRQGAIGEQFF.

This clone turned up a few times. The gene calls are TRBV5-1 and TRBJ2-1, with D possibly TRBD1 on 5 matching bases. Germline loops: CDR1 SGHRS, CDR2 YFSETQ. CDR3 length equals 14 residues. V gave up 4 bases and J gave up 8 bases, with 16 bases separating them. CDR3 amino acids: CASSERQGGDEQFF. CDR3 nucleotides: TGCGCCAGCAGCGAACGGCAGGGTGGGGATGAGCAGTTCTTC.